This T cell receptor beta chain stems from a study of blood T cell repertoires in COVID-19. About the study: The study drew acute and convalescent COVID-19 samples from the United States, Italy and Spain. The cDNA or gDNA used as material had been derived from T cells, B-cell-depleted T cells, or PBMCs.

Seattle patients were enrolled while actively infected and followed longitudinally. Trimming at V came to 4 bases and at J to 6 bases, leaving 10 bases not matched to a gene. The CDR3 is made up of 18 amino acids. Germline V gene sequence: CDR1 SGHNT, CDR2 YENEEA. Original handling: Researchers report that nucleated cell counts were estimated from reference gene primer amplification. Clones were sequenced by immunoSEQ multiplex PCR, and TCRdb holds only the in-frame ones, with some missing. That table supplies the V and J calls and clone size; D and trimming were determined from the DNA. The data show approximately 300,000 clones, around 89% seen once.

This clonotype was obtained from a woman between 50 and 59 years old with COVID-19, enrolled during active disease. The chain combines TRBV11-3 with TRBJ2-2, with 14 bases lining up with TRBD2. Sample: peripheral blood. The CDR3 is CASSSHLGTSGSAGELFF. The CDR3 DNA sequence: TGTGCCAGCAGCTCCCATCTTGGGACTAGCGGGAGTGCCGGGGAGCTGTTTTTT.